This T cell receptor beta chain was found in a study of OX40 agonist ivuxolimab in advanced cancers. Libraries were prepared by immunoSEQ multiplex PCR; TCRdb keeps only in-frame clonotypes and omits some of them. Of about 61,000 clones listed, about nine tenths were seen once; the top ten hold 23%. The CDR3 extends over 12 amino acids. V was clipped by 2 bases and J by 5 bases, with 6 bases between them. Germline V CDR1 and CDR2: LNHNV, YYDKDF (reference sequence). This receptor was obtained from an adult with an advanced solid tumor such as melanoma, head and neck, liver or kidney cancer. Sample: CD4+ or CD8+ T cells sorted from blood, taken in a trial of the OX40 agonist ivuxolimab. This rearrangement joins TRBV15 to TRBJ1-2; D gene ambiguous. CDR3 region: CATSRNTYGYTF. In DNA, the CDR3 is TGTGCCACCAGCAGAAATACATATGGCTACACCTTC.